This T cell receptor (beta chain) was documented in a study of cytomegalovirus exposure and HLA in healthy donors. PCR amplification relied on 60 Vbeta primers (plus 13 Jbeta primers). Method: immunoSEQ multiplex PCR; TCRdb's copy keeps in-frame clones and lacks some. The data hold about 120,000 clones, with 50% to 65% observed a single time. Study outcomes and limitations: Upon later analysis, HLA-associated TCR beta chains proved more clonally expanded than other, equally common chains. In a later analysis, a genetic analysis reported fewer productive-TCR N-insertions in an Asian-associated ancestry cluster than the cohort average.

All donors participated as healthy donors of bone marrow. The CDR3 is made up of 15 amino acids. The junction had 9 bases not matched to a gene; V was cut back by 6 bases and J by 4 bases. Per the germline V gene, CDR1 is MGHRA and CDR2 is YSYEKL. Only a few counts were recorded for this clone. As yet, its antigen is unknown. The V and J genes are TRBV4-1 and TRBJ1-2, with TRBD1 matching over 9 bases. The receptor comes from a woman aged 40 to 50 in good health and CMV-seropositive. The sequenced sample consisted of PBMCs. DNA for the CDR3: TGCGCCAGCAGGAATACAGGGGGCTCAGGCTATGGCTACACCTTC. This gives the protein CASRNTGGSGYGYTF.